One and the same sample provided the 19 T cell receptor beta chains below, sequenced in a study of response to subunit inactivated influenza vaccine. TCRdb redid the calling of the RT-PCR reads with MiXCR, one entry per CDR3 protein. This sample has around 580,000 distinct CDR3 sequences, with 10% to 15% found just once. The sample here was PBMCs from blood, taken on the day of vaccination. The receptor source for this set is a man aged 50 or older who received an inactivated influenza vaccine.

The V call is TRBV6-5, the J call TRBJ1-2; D remains unclear. Between the trimmed V and J ends, which lost 0 bases and 2 bases, there was a span of 10 bases. Germline loops: CDR1 MNHEY, CDR2 SVGAGI. The CDR3 runs 15 residues. For the CDR3, the DNA is TGTGCCAGCAGTTACTCTACGACGGTAAACTATGGCTACACCTTC. Translated, it gives CASSYSTTVNYGYTF.

Only a few counts were recorded for this clonotype. V gene TRBV18 combines with J gene TRBJ1-6; TRBD1 matches at 7 bases. The V gene end was trimmed by 4 bases and the J gene end by 4 bases; junction bases not matched to a gene: 4. Germline V gives CDR1 KGHSH, CDR2 LQKENI. The CDR3 is 15 amino acids. The CDR3 protein is CASSRGQLYNSPLHF. The CDR3, as DNA: TGTGCCAGCTCACGGGGACAGCTTTATAATTCACCCCTCCACTTT.

CDR3 DNA sequence: TGTGCCAGCAACACCGGTTTACCCCGGGGCGGGGAGCTGTTTTTT. It translates to CASNTGLPRGGELFF. This chain joins TRBV12-3 or TRBV12-4 and TRBJ2-2; the D gene is possibly TRBD2 (5 bases). This CDR3 spans 15 amino acids. Between the trimmed V and J ends, which lost 7 bases and 7 bases, there was a span of 19 bases.

The chain links TRBV4-2 to TRBJ2-7; 10 positions agree with TRBD2. Germline values: CDR1 LGHNA, CDR2 YNFKEQ. The J segment lost 1 base and the V segment lost 6 bases, leaving 9 bases of the junction unmatched. This CDR3 has 16 residues. The CDR3 sequence: CASSSLGGLASYEQYF. Written as DNA, the CDR3 is TGTGCCAGCAGTTCCCTGGGGGGACTAGCGTCCTACGAGCAGTACTTC.

This clonotype has more than one count but fewer than ten. The chain carries TRBV20-1 and TRBJ2-5; 10 bases are shared with TRBD2. V lost 0 bases, J lost 5 bases, and 6 bases stayed unmatched. The CDR3 is 15 amino acids. Germline values: CDR1 DFQATT, CDR2 SNEGSKA (reference sequence). The CDR3 here is CSARDLAGARETQYF. Here the CDR3 DNA reads TGCAGTGCTAGAGATCTAGCGGGGGCCCGGGAGACCCAGTACTTC.

In this sample, this clonotype turned up a few times. The rearrangement links TRBV9 to TRBJ2-1, with 8 bases lining up with TRBD2. Trimming at V came to 0 bases and at J to 4 bases, leaving 18 bases not matched to a gene. The germline V gene has CDR1 SGDLS and CDR2 YYNGEE. The CDR3 totals 20 residues. The CDR3, as DNA: TGTGCCAGCAGCGTAGGATTTCGTCGGGGAGGTCTAGCGGGTTACAATGAGCAGTTCTTC. The encoded protein is CASSVGFRRGGLAGYNEQFF.

This clonotype has more than one count but fewer than ten. The rearrangement links TRBV5-1 to TRBJ2-3; unclear D gene. CDR3 length: 13 amino acids. Trimming cost V 1 base and J 6 bases, with 9 bases left between them. In germline, CDR1 is SGHRS, CDR2 YFSETQ. In DNA, the CDR3 is TGCGCCAGCAGCTTGATTTCGATGGATACGCAGTATTTT. Amino acid sequence: CASSLISMDTQYF. Complete variable domain (other parts from reference TRBV5-1 and TRBJ2-3): KAGVTQTPRYLIKTRGQQVTLSCSPISGHRSVSWYQQTPGQGLQFLFEYFSETQRNKGNFPGRFSGRQFSNSRSEMNVSTLELGDSALYLCASSLISMDTQYFGPGTRLTVL.

J is TRBJ1-5 and V is TRBV6-1; tentative D call: TRBD1 (6 bases). Germline V gene sequence: CDR1 MNHNS, CDR2 SASEGT. The CDR3 totals 15 residues. V lost 7 bases and J lost 5, with 18 bases in between. In nucleotides, the CDR3 is TGTGCCAGCATTGACAGTACAGGGTCCTATCAGCCCCAGCATTTT. Protein product: CASIDSTGSYQPQHF.

This sequence joins TRBV5-1 and TRBJ2-3, with 7 bases matching TRBD1. The CDR3 contains 14 residues. After removal of 4 bases from V and 4 bases from J, the junction contained 6 bases not matched to a gene. CDR1 SGHRS and CDR2 YFSETQ come from the germline V gene. This chain's CDR3 is CASSPRGRPDTQYF. In DNA form, the CDR3 reads TGCGCCAGCAGCCCAAGGGGGCGTCCAGATACGCAGTATTTT.

The chain links TRBV4-3 to TRBJ1-1, with TRBD1 as a possible D gene (6 bases). The CDR3 has 19 amino acids. Germline V gene data show CDR1 as LGHNA and CDR2 as YSLEER. V was shortened by 0 bases and J by 3 bases, with 23 bases between the two germline ends. The CDR3 nucleotides read TGCGCCAGCAGCCAAGACTTGGCCAGGGGATCGTCTACGGACACTGAAGCTTTCTTT. As protein: CASSQDLARGSSTDTEAFF.

This clonotype has only a few counts. This rearrangement joins TRBV20-1 to TRBJ2-5; D uncertain. This CDR3 region has 12 residues. Germline V gene data show CDR1 as DFQATT and CDR2 as SNEGSKA (reference sequence). Trimming took 3 bases from V and 1 from J, leaving 6 bases between them. DNA of the CDR3: TGCAGTGCTAGCACCATCCAAGAGACCCAGTACTTC. It codes for CSASTIQETQYF.

The rearrangement uses TRBV5-1 and TRBJ1-1; no clear D. V was cut by 4 bases and J by 1 base, with 11 bases left in between. CDR3 length equals 14 residues. The V gene's germline CDR1 is SGHRS and CDR2 YFSETQ. The CDR3 bases are TGCGCCAGCAGCGGCCCTGCAGAGAACACTGAAGCTTTCTTT. Protein sequence: CASSGPAENTEAFF. Full variable domain (remainder filled in from reference TRBV5-1 and TRBJ1-1): KAGVTQTPRYLIKTRGQQVTLSCSPISGHRSVSWYQQTPGQGLQFLFEYFSETQRNKGNFPGRFSGRQFSNSRSEMNVSTLELGDSALYLCASSGPAENTEAFFGQGTRLTVV.

This chain uses TRBV20-1 with TRBJ2-1, with 7 bases fitting TRBD2. J gave up 4 bases and V 3 bases, and 0 bases lay outside the gene matches. Germline V gene data show CDR1 as DFQATT and CDR2 as SNEGSKA (reference sequence). The CDR3 runs to 12 residues. As DNA, the CDR3 is TGCAGTGCTAGGGGGGGGTACAATGAGCAGTTCTTC. Translated, it gives CSARGGYNEQFF.

This clonotype was found a few times. This sequence joins TRBV4-1 and TRBJ2-3; the D gene is possibly TRBD2 (6 bases). The V gene's germline CDR1 is MGHRA and CDR2 YSYEKL. This CDR3 comprises 14 residues. The germline V and J ends were trimmed by 6 bases and 0 bases, with 10 bases remaining between them. DNA for the CDR3: TGCGCCAGCAGAATTGCGGGGAGCACAGATACGCAGTATTTT. The encoded protein is CASRIAGSTDTQYF.

This clonotype was recorded a few times. This chain joins TRBV25-1 and TRBJ2-1, with 7 bases identical to TRBD1. The V gene's germline CDR1 is MGHDK and CDR2 SYGVNS. There are 15 residues in the CDR3. Unmatched junction bases numbered 4, after V lost 5 bases and J lost 0 bases. The CDR3 nucleotides read TGTGCCAGCAGTTCGACAGGGATCTCCTACAATGAGCAGTTCTTC. It yields the protein CASSSTGISYNEQFF.

This clonotype showed up just a few times. The rearrangement joins TRBV10-3 to TRBJ1-2; D not certain. CDR3 size: 13 residues. Per the germline V gene, CDR1 is ENHRY and CDR2 is SYGVKD. V dropped 3 bases and J dropped 7 bases, with 12 bases sitting between them. CDR3 sequence reads: CAISDGSLAGYTF. In DNA, the CDR3 is TGTGCCATCAGTGACGGCAGTTTGGCTGGCTACACCTTC.

Concerning this clonotype itself: Relative to the germline gene, one junction end is altered; a read error may explain this. The CDR3 loop reads CASSGRDRLTF. The CDR3 DNA reads TGTGCCAGCAGTGGCCGGGACAGGTTAACCTTC. This sequence joins TRBV12-3 or TRBV12-4 and TRBJ2-7, with 8 bases aligning to TRBD1. The CDR3 is 11 residues long.

In this sample, this clonotype turned up many times. This chain connects TRBV7-8 to TRBJ2-2; no clear D. The CDR3 length is 17 residues. V lost 1 base to trimming and J lost 5 bases, with 17 bases between them. Germline CDR1 and CDR2: SGHVS and FQNEAQ. Here the CDR3 reads CASSLVSTPAETGELFF. The CDR3 nucleotides are TGTGCCAGCAGCTTAGTATCGACACCCGCTGAGACCGGGGAGCTGTTTTTT.

The chain carries TRBV4-2 and TRBJ2-5; tentatively, D is TRBD2 (6 bases). Trimming took 1 base from V and 7 from J, leaving 16 bases between them. Per the germline V gene, CDR1 is LGHNA and CDR2 is YNFKEQ. This CDR3 comprises 15 residues. The DNA for the CDR3 is TGTGCCAGCAGCCAAGGGGACTGGGGGTCGGGGACCCAGTACTTC. This sequence encodes CASSQGDWGSGTQYF.